These 30 T cell receptor beta chains share one sample of origin, sequenced in a study of cytomegalovirus exposure and HLA in healthy donors. This PCR relied on a set of 60 Vbeta primers and 13 Jbeta primers. The table came from immunoSEQ multiplex PCR; TCRdb's copy has only in-frame clones and leaves some out. The sample has tens of thousands of clones; more than 70% are singletons. Sequencing was carried out using PBMCs. These receptors came from a male donor in good health and CMV-seropositive.

The chain employs TRBV19 and TRBJ2-3; a possible D gene is TRBD2 (6 bases). The CDR3 contains 13 residues. Looked up from germline, CDR1 is LNHDA and CDR2 is SQIVND (reference sequence). V dropped 6 bases and J dropped 5 bases, with 12 bases sitting between them. The chain's CDR3 is CASSLGAGDTQYF. DNA for the CDR3: TGTGCCAGTAGCCTTGGAGCGGGAGATACGCAGTATTTT.

This chain joins TRBV18 and TRBJ2-1; D perhaps matches TRBD2 (6 bases). CDR3 length equals 16 residues. V was trimmed by 3 bases and J by 3 bases, leaving 15 bases between them. Germline CDR1 is KGHSH and CDR2 is LQKENI. The CDR3 protein is CASSPKIADLYNEQFF. In DNA, the CDR3 is TGTGCCAGCTCACCCAAGATAGCGGACCTCTACAATGAGCAGTTCTTC.

The chain has TRBV14 and TRBJ1-2, with no clear D. The germline CDR1 and CDR2 sequences are SGHDN and FVKESK. The CDR3 runs 13 residues. V was pared by 0 bases and J by 7 bases, with 9 bases between. The CDR3 bases are TGTGCCAGCAGCCAAGATCGTGTTTTTGGCTACACCTTC. As protein: CASSQDRVFGYTF.

V is TRBV21-1 and J is TRBJ1-2; TRBD1, the table's D call, lacks a check against the DNA. TRBV21-1 is a pseudogene segment. This CDR3 is built from 15 residues. The CDR3 DNA follows: TGTGCCAGCAGCAGGGAAGGACAGCCCAACTATGGCTACACCTTC. It codes for CASSREGQPNYGYTF.

This clone was seen only once. The genes are TRBV18 and TRBJ2-5; D is perhaps TRBD1 (5 bases). Looked up from germline, CDR1 is KGHSH and CDR2 is LQKENI. Trimming removed 8 bases at V and 5 bases at J, with 15 bases between. The CDR3 is 13 residues long. CDR3 in DNA: TGTGCCAGCCTTCAGGGAAGGAAGGAGACCCAGTACTTC. Encoded protein: CASLQGRKETQYF.

This clone appeared a few times. The chain links TRBV19 to TRBJ1-4; D is unclear. The germline V and J ends were trimmed by 6 bases and 0 bases, with 11 bases remaining between them. Germline V lookup: CDR1 LNHDA, CDR2 SQIVND (reference sequence). The CDR3 runs 15 residues. CDR3 in DNA: TGTGCCAGTAGGGCGGGATTTGCAACTAATGAAAAACTGTTTTTT. Translated: CASRAGFATNEKLFF.

The rearrangement uses TRBV5-1 and TRBJ1-1; D not resolved. The CDR3 sequence is 12 residues long. V was shortened by 4 bases and J by 7 bases, with 11 bases between the two germline ends. Germline V gives CDR1 SGHRS, CDR2 YFSETQ. The CDR3 DNA follows: TGCGCCAGCAGCCCAGACCTAGGTGAAGCTTTCTTT. This gives the protein CASSPDLGEAFF.

The gene calls are TRBV28 and TRBJ2-7; the match to TRBD2 covers 7 bases. V shed 7 bases and J 4 bases; nucleotides not matched to a gene: 7. Germline V gene data show CDR1 as MDHEN and CDR2 as SYDVKM. There are 13 residues in the CDR3. CDR3 region: CASMGTSDYEQYF. Here the CDR3 DNA reads TGTGCCAGCATGGGTACTAGCGATTACGAGCAGTACTTC.

In this sample, this clone turned up a few times. The V call is TRBV5-8, the J call TRBJ1-5, with D maybe TRBD1 (5 bases). Trimming pared 1 base from V and 6 bases from J, leaving 17 bases between. CDR3 length equals 16 residues. Germline CDR1 is SGHTS and CDR2 is YDEGEE. CDR3 in amino acids: CASSLNKGRRIQPQHF. CDR3 DNA sequence: TGTGCCAGCAGCTTGAATAAGGGGCGAAGGATTCAGCCCCAGCATTTT.

This chain links TRBV9 with TRBJ1-6, with a tentative D call TRBD1 (5 bases). CDR1 and CDR2 from the germline V gene are SGDLS and YYNGEE. The CDR3 has 14 amino acids. V was trimmed by 1 base and J by 8 bases, leaving 10 bases between them. As DNA, the CDR3 is TGTGCCAGCAGCGTACAGGGCCCTGATTCACCCCTCCACTTT. Translated: CASSVQGPDSPLHF. Full variable domain (remainder filled in from reference TRBV9 and TRBJ1-6): DSGVTQTPKHLITATGQRVTLRCSPRSGDLSVYWYQQSLDQGLQFLIQYYNGEERAKGNILERFSAQQFPDLHSELNLSSLELGDSALYFCASSVQGPDSPLHFGNGTRLTVT.

The CDR3 bases are TGCGCCAGCAGCCGACAGCCCGAGAGCTCCTATAATTCACCCCTCCACTTT. Amino acids: CASSRQPESSYNSPLHF. The chain joins TRBV5-1 to TRBJ1-6; D is possibly TRBD1 (5 bases). The V end lost 4 bases, the J end lost 0 bases, and 14 bases lay between the germline ends. The germline V gene encodes CDR1 SGHRS and CDR2 YFSETQ. The CDR3 runs to 17 residues.

This clone has only one observation. The J gene is TRBJ1-2, the V gene TRBV4-1; TRBD1 might be the D (6 bases). Trimming pared 0 bases from V and 2 bases from J, leaving 10 bases between. Germline V gene data show CDR1 as MGHRA and CDR2 as YSYEKL. CDR3 length: 15 residues. The DNA for the CDR3 is TGCGCCAGCAGCCAAGATCGGACAGTGAACTATGGCTACACCTTC. It codes for CASSQDRTVNYGYTF.

The rearrangement links TRBV6-4 to TRBJ1-2, with D maybe TRBD1 (6 bases). V was shortened by 8 bases and J by 4 bases, with 29 bases between the two germline ends. This CDR3 has 18 residues. From germline, CDR1 is MRHNA and CDR2 SNTAGT. CDR3 DNA: TGTGCCAGCCCCCTCCAGACGGACAGAGACGAATCATTCTATGGCTACACCTTC. It yields the protein CASPLQTDRDESFYGYTF.

The chain couples TRBV2 to TRBJ2-7, with 7 bases that match TRBD1. Germline V gives CDR1 SNHLY, CDR2 FYNNEI. CDR3 length: 15 residues. With 5 bases clipped from V and 4 bases from J, the junction kept 11 bases outside the gene matches. The CDR3 reads CASSRLGQGVYEQYF. For the CDR3, the DNA is TGTGCCAGCAGTCGTCTTGGGCAGGGGGTGTACGAGCAGTACTTC.

J is TRBJ2-7 and V is TRBV27, with D maybe TRBD2 (5 bases). V lost 8 bases and J lost 0, with 11 bases in between. CDR3 length equals 13 residues. Germline lookup yields CDR1 MNHEY and CDR2 SMNVEV (reference sequence). The DNA of the CDR3 is TGTGCCAGCCGGTCGGGGAGCTCCTACGAGCAGTACTTC. The encoded protein is CASRSGSSYEQYF.

The V and J genes are TRBV5-8 and TRBJ1-5, with a weak D call TRBD1 (5 bases). Germline values: CDR1 SGHTS, CDR2 YDEGEE. This CDR3 has 16 residues. Trimming took 3 bases from V and 4 from J, leaving 17 bases between them. The CDR3 here is CASSSGGAGRNQPQHF. The CDR3 bases are TGTGCCAGCAGCTCCGGCGGGGCAGGCCGAAATCAGCCCCAGCATTTT.

This chain uses TRBV27 with TRBJ2-1; TRBD2 matches at 11 bases. The germline gives CDR1 MNHEY, CDR2 SMNVEV (reference sequence). V gave up 8 bases and J gave up 1 base; unmatched junction bases: 4. The CDR3 is made up of 15 amino acids. The DNA of the CDR3 is TGTGCCAGCGCTAGCGGGAGGTCGTCCTACAATGAGCAGTTCTTC. Protein: CASASGRSSYNEQFF.

This clone turned up a few times. This chain connects TRBV19 to TRBJ1-2, with 8 bases that match TRBD1. Trimming cost V 3 bases and J 4 bases; bases outside gene matches: 7. The CDR3 spans 15 residues. Germline V gene lookup returns CDR1 LNHDA and CDR2 SQIVND (reference sequence). DNA of the CDR3: TGTGCCAGTAGTATTCGCAGGGGGCTGAGCTATGGCTACACCTTC. Protein: CASSIRRGLSYGYTF.

The chain joins TRBV6-6 to TRBJ1-5; D gene uncertain. Looked up from germline, CDR1 is MNHNY and CDR2 is SVGAGI (reference sequence). The CDR3 has 16 amino acids. Trimming took off 6 bases at V and 2 bases at J, with 17 bases between the two ends. In nucleotides, the CDR3 is TGTGCCAGCAGGGTACCCCTAACCGAAGGCAATCAGCCCCAGCATTTT. Amino acids: CASRVPLTEGNQPQHF.

The chain is built from TRBV27 and TRBJ1-2; 10 bases are a match to TRBD1. Trimming removed 1 base from V and 5 bases from J; junction bases left unmatched: 1. From germline, CDR1 is MNHEY and CDR2 SMNVEV (reference sequence). The CDR3 spans 14 residues. This chain's CDR3 is CASSLLGQGYGYTF. CDR3 sequence (DNA): TGTGCCAGCAGTTTATTGGGACAGGGGTATGGCTACACCTTC.

The genes are TRBV6-1 and TRBJ2-1; 10 nucleotides match TRBD1. The CDR3 totals 14 residues. From germline, CDR1 is MNHNS and CDR2 SASEGT. Germline trimming cut 10 bases from V and 6 bases from J; bases unmatched to any gene: 9. The CDR3 region is CAILRDRGPNEQFF. The CDR3 DNA reads TGTGCCATACTCCGGGACAGGGGTCCCAATGAGCAGTTCTTC.

The chain has TRBV27 and TRBJ2-5, with TRBD2 matching 8 bases. Germline V CDR1 and CDR2: MNHEY, SMNVEV (reference sequence). This CDR3 is 15 amino acids long. After removal of 5 bases from V and 5 bases from J, the junction contained 10 bases not matched to a gene. The CDR3 DNA sequence: TGTGCCAGCAGTCTTGGCGGGGGGTATGGCGAGACCCAGTACTTC. It is translated as CASSLGGGYGETQYF.

The chain joins TRBV29-1 to TRBJ2-2; 11 positions agree with TRBD1. The trim removed 3 bases at V and 7 bases at J, leaving 10 bases unmatched. The CDR3 is made up of 16 amino acids. The germline gives CDR1 SQVTM, CDR2 ANQGSEA. CDR3 coding DNA: TGCAGCGTTGAGAGACTGGGACAGGGGGTATTCGGGGAGCTGTTTTTT. It translates to CSVERLGQGVFGELFF.

The rearrangement joins TRBV12-5 to TRBJ2-4; D perhaps matches TRBD1 (5 bases). CDR3 size: 15 residues. Trimming took 4 bases from V and 0 from J, leaving 10 bases between them. Per the germline V gene, CDR1 is LGHNT and CDR2 is FRNRAP. CDR3 nucleotides: TGTGCTAGTGGTTCGACAGATGTAGCCAAAAACATTCAGTACTTC. Protein sequence: CASGSTDVAKNIQYF.

This clone was detected a few times. This chain links TRBV7-8 with TRBJ1-4, with no clear D. The CDR3 is 14 residues long. V was shortened by 5 bases and J by 0 bases, with 7 bases between the two germline ends. CDR1 SGHVS and CDR2 FQNEAQ come from the germline V gene. The CDR3 is CASSREATNEKLFF. CDR3 nucleotides: TGTGCCAGCAGCCGGGAGGCAACTAATGAAAAACTGTTTTTT.

The chain links TRBV5-4 to TRBJ2-5; D is unresolved. The CDR3 consists of 14 residues. Germline V lookup: CDR1 SGHNT, CDR2 YYREEE (reference sequence). Trimming removed 4 bases at V and 5 bases at J, with 15 bases between. Here the CDR3 reads CASSRDPGLETQYF. As DNA, the CDR3 is TGTGCCAGCAGCCGAGACCCAGGCCTTGAGACCCAGTACTTC.

This chain links TRBV2 with TRBJ1-3; no firm D call. V gave up 0 bases and J gave up 3 bases, with 9 bases separating them. From germline, CDR1 is SNHLY and CDR2 FYNNEI. CDR3 length equals 15 residues. CDR3 protein: CASSEASGFGNTIYF. The CDR3 region has the DNA TGTGCCAGCAGTGAAGCGTCAGGTTTTGGAAACACCATATATTTT.

This clone was recorded a few times. The V gene is TRBV7-6, the J gene TRBJ1-1; D uncertain. The CDR3 has 14 amino acids. The germline V and J ends were trimmed by 3 bases and 0 bases, with 8 bases remaining between them. CDR1 is SGHVS, CDR2 FNYEAQ, per germline. The CDR3 protein is CASSFGNLNTEAFF. The CDR3 nucleotides are TGTGCCAGCAGCTTTGGTAACTTGAACACTGAAGCTTTCTTT.

This sequence joins TRBV27 and TRBJ2-2; D might be TRBD1 (5 bases). The CDR3 runs 15 residues. V dropped 2 bases and J dropped 5 bases, with 12 bases sitting between them. Germline V lookup: CDR1 MNHEY, CDR2 SMNVEV (reference sequence). The CDR3 nucleotides read TGTGCCAGCAGTTTAAGCAGGGTGGGAACCGGGGAGCTGTTTTTT. Translation: CASSLSRVGTGELFF.

The gene calls are TRBV11-2 and TRBJ2-3; weak D call: TRBD1 (6 bases). With 6 bases removed from V and 5 bases from J, the gap between germline ends came to 12 bases. This CDR3 comprises 13 residues. Per germline, CDR1 SGHAT and CDR2 FQNNGV. CDR3 region: CASRRDRQDTQYF. The CDR3 DNA is TGTGCCAGCAGACGAGACAGGCAAGATACGCAGTATTTT.